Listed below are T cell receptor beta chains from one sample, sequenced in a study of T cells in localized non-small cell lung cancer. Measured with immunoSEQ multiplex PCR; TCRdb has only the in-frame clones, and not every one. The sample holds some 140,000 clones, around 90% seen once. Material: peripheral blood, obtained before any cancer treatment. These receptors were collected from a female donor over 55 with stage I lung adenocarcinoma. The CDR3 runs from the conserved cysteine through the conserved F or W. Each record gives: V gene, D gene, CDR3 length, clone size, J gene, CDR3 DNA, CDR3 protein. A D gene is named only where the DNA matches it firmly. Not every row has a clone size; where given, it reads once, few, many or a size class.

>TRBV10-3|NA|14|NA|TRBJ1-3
TGTGCCATCAGTGAGTCTGGATCTGGAAACACCATATATTTT
CAISESGSGNTIYF
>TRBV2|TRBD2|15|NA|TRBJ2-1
TGTGCCAGCAGCGGACTAGCGGGAAGGTACAATGAGCAGTTCTTC
CASSGLAGRYNEQFF
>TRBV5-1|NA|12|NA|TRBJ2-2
TGCGCCAGCAGCTTGGCTCCCGGGGAGCTGTTTTTT
CASSLAPGELFF
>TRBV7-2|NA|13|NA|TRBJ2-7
TGTGCCAGCAGCTTAGGGGTAGGGGCCGAGCAGTACTTC
CASSLGVGAEQYF
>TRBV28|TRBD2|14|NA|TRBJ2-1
TGTGCCAGCAGTTTGGGCGGGAGTTTAAATGAGCAGTTCTTC
CASSLGGSLNEQFF
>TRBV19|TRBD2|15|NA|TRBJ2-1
TGTGCCAGTAGTATAGCCCCACTAGCGGGAGTTGAGCAGTTCTTC
CASSIAPLAGVEQFF
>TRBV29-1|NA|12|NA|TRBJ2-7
TGCAGCGCGACAGGTCCCTCCTACGAGCAGTACTTC
CSATGPSYEQYF
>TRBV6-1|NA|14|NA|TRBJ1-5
TGTGCCAGCATCCCCTCCAATTCAGCTCAGCCCCAGCATTTT
CASIPSNSAQPQHF
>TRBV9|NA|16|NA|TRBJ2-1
TGTGCCAGCAGCGTAGGAGGAGTTTCAGGATACAATGAGCAGTTCTTC
CASSVGGVSGYNEQFF
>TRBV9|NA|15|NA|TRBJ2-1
TGTGCCAGCAGCTCCATCCTTCCAGCCGGGGGTGAGCAGTTCTTC
CASSSILPAGGEQFF
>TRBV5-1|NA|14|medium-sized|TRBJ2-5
TGCGCCAGCAGCTTGGAACAGGGAGGCGAGACCCAGTACTTC
CASSLEQGGETQYF
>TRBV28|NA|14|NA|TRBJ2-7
TGTGCCAGCAGTTTTGGGCAGATCTCCTACGAGCAGTACTTC
CASSFGQISYEQYF
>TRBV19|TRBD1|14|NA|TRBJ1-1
TGTGCCAGTACCCCCAGGGGGGGAAACACTGAAGCTTTCTTT
CASTPRGGNTEAFF
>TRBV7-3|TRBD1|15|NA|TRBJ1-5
TGTGCCAGCAGCTTGACAGGGGACTACAATCAGCCCCAGCATTTT
CASSLTGDYNQPQHF
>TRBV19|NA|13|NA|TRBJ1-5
TGTGCCAGTAGTATAGAGTCGGATCAGCCCCAGCATTTT
CASSIESDQPQHF
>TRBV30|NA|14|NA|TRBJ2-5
TGTGCCTGGAGTGGGGGGACCCCCCAAGAGACCCAGTACTTC
CAWSGGTPQETQYF
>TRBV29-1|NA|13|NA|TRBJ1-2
TGCAGCGCCACCACAGGGCTCCCTGGGGGCTACACCTTC
CSATTGLPGGYTF
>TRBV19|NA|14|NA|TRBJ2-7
TGTGCCAGTAGGTCCGGACAGCAAACCTACGAGCAGTACTTC
CASRSGQQTYEQYF
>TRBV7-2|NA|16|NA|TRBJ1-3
TGTGCCAGCAGCTTAGGGACCGCGGGATTCGGGAACACCATATATTTT
CASSLGTAGFGNTIYF
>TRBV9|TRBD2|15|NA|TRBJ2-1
TGTGCCAGCAGCCTTCGACTAGCGGGAGGTAATGAGCAGTTCTTC
CASSLRLAGGNEQFF
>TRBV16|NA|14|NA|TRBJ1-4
TGTGCCAGCAGCCGAAGGGGGGCTAATGAAAAACTGTTTTTT
CASSRRGANEKLFF